The TCR beta chain under discussion was sequenced for a study of T cells after yellow fever vaccination (dated by TCRdb to the late 2010s). Background on the whole study: The SMART-Seq v4 Ultra Low Input RNA kit was used to prepare libraries from fractions with low cell numbers. Blood samples were taken at several timepoints before and after primary and secondary immunization, and bulk PBMC replicates and cell subsets were isolated. To track T-cell clones before and after primary and booster YFV17D yellow fever vaccination, bulk TCR alpha and beta repertoires were sequenced longitudinally. Two healthy male donors made up the cohort, one aged 18 to 30 years and the other aged 30 to 39 years.

What the work shows at the level of the full study, not this receptor alone: A small share of clonotypes occurred in both CD4 and CD8 compartments, likely arising from convergent recombination. FACS-sorted repertoires could contain abundant contaminating clonotypes from the bulk population, so computational filtering was required. Because only a couple of donors were included in the study, the extent to which the findings can be generalized is limited. Most clones expanded after primary vaccination were re-detected after the booster (approximately 95% of CD4 and 88% of CD8), suggesting broad memory maintenance. Compared with the primary T-cell response, the secondary T-cell response was weaker but faster, peaking on day 5 rather than day 15.

Sample treatment or condition, as interpreted from the label and publication: live attenuated yellow fever vaccine strain. Two biological replicates of bulk PBMCs were collected at each blood-draw timepoint. A standard Ficoll-Paque protocol was used to isolate PBMCs from peripheral blood. TriZol was used to extract RNA from bulk PBMCs, CD4 and CD8 fractions, and dextramer-positive and dextramer-negative fractions. The sample holds many counts of this clonotype. Its antigen has not been determined. Base qualities are not at hand, and no much larger clone is one base apart. The instrument given in TCRdb is Illumina NovaSeq 6000. TCR cDNA was synthesized by 5'RACE template switching, which introduced a universal primer site and unique molecular identifiers. Priming for cDNA synthesis came from both the TCR alpha and TCR beta constant segments. Libraries were amplified in two PCR steps, with sample barcodes and sequencing adapters added in the second step. Sequencing of libraries was done on Illumina HiSeq 2500 (2x100 bp) or NovaSeq (2x150 bp). The source study handled its data this way. Reads were demultiplexed and collapsed into UMI consensus sequences with MIGEC, and V(D)J alignment was performed with MiXCR. Using edgeR on replicate PBMC samples, clonotypes were called vaccine-responding if FDR was below 0.01 and the log2 fold change was above 5 up to day 15. Each bulk clonotype received a CD4 or CD8 identity based on whether the sequenced CD4 or CD8 repertoire contained that clonotype at higher abundance. Starting from the raw public reads, TCRdb applied fastp trimming at Q25, assembled clones with MiXCR and retained in-frame beta chains. One record per CDR3 amino acid sequence lists the most common genes and DNA. TCRdb's processing, not the authors', yielded these V and J calls. The sample data list fewer than 350,000 distinct CDR3 sequences, and approximately 3.9% of these were observed just once. The top ten clonotypes cover about 25% of the sample.

Trimming costs V 2 bases and J 4 bases, and their ends lie 14 bases apart. CDR1 and CDR2 (MDHEN, SYDVKM) derive from the germline V gene. The CDR3 numbers 16 residues from cysteine through phenylalanine. Just the 48-base CDR3 DNA is kept, in frame starting at base 1. This sample comprised PBMCs, obtained on the day of the yellow fever booster vaccination. The sequence joins TRBV28 to TRBJ2-2, with no confidently assigned D gene. This clonotype was sampled from a man between 18 and 29 years old who received the YFV17D yellow fever vaccine. The sequenced DNA is TGTGCCAGCAGTTTAAGGTCACTACACCTCACCGGGGAGCTGTTTTTT. Its protein reads: CASSLRSLHLTGELFF.